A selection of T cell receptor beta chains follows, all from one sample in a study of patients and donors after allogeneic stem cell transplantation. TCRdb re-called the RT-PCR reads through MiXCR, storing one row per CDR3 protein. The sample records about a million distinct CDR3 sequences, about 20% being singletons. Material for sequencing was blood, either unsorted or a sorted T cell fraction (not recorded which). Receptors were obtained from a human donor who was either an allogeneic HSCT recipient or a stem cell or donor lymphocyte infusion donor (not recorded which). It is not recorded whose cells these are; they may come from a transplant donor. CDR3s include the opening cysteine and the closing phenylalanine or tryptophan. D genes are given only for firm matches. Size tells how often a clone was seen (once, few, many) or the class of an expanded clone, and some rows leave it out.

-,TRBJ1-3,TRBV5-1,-,CASTPGRSSGNTIYF,TGCGCCAGCACCCCGGGTCGGTCCTCTGGAAACACCATATATTTT
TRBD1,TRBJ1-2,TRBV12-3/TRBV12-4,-,CASSLRAGGSFNYGYTF,TGTGCCAGCAGTTTAAGGGCAGGGGGTTCCTTTAACTATGGCTACACCTTC
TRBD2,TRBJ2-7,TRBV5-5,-,CASSFTSGRTEQYF,TGTGCCAGCAGCTTTACTAGCGGGAGGACCGAGCAGTACTTC
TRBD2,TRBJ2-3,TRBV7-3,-,CASSPKLLAGGLLTDTQYF,TGTGCCAGCAGCCCGAAACTGTTAGCGGGGGGCCTCCTCACAGATACGCAGTATTTT
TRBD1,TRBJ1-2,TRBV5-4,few,CASTDRGIEGYGYTF,TGTGCCAGCACCGACAGGGGGATCGAGGGCTATGGCTACACCTTC
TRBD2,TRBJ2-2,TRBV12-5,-,CASGSASGRIPGELFF,TGTGCTAGTGGTTCTGCTAGCGGGAGAATACCCGGGGAGCTGTTTTTT
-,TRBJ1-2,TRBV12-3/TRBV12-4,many,CASSLPPPSNYGYTF,TGTGCCAGCAGTTTACCCCCCCCCTCTAACTATGGCTACACCTTC
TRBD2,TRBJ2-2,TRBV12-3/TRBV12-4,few,CASSGGTSKPNTGELFF,TGTGCCAGCAGTGGGGGGACTAGCAAACCGAACACCGGGGAGCTGTTTTTT
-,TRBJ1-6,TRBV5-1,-,CASSDRTNNSPLHF,TGCGCCAGCAGTGACAGGACGAATAATTCACCCCTCCACTTT
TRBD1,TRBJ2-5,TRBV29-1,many,CSVGDRGETQYF,TGCAGCGTTGGGGACAGGGGAGAGACCCAGTACTTC
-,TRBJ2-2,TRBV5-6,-,CASSFLWGGANTGELFF,TGTGCCAGCAGCTTCCTCTGGGGGGGGGCCAACACCGGGGAGCTGTTTTTT
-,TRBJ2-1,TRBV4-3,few,CASSQDPRGAIYNEQFF,TGCGCCAGCAGCCAAGATCCCAGGGGGGCCATCTACAATGAGCAGTTCTTC
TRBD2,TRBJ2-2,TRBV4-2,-,CASSQSAGGPYGELFF,TGTGCCAGCAGCCAATCAGCGGGAGGGCCATACGGGGAGCTGTTTTTT
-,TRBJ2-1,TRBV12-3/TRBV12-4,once,CASSLLRDLRAYNEQFF,TGTGCCAGCAGTTTATTGCGGGACTTAAGGGCCTACAATGAGCAGTTCTTC
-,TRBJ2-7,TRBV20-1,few,CSARGGDYEQYF,TGCAGTGCTAGGGGGGGTGATTACGAGCAGTACTTC
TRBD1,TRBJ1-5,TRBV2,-,CASSTGQGRFNQPQHF,TGTGCCAGCAGCACCGGACAGGGGAGATTCAATCAGCCCCAGCATTTT